These 10 T cell receptor delta chains were sequenced from one sample in a study of γδ T cells in repeated Plasmodium falciparum infection. Gammadelta T cells were flow-sorted from PBMC into Vgamma9/Vdelta2+ and Vdelta2-negative populations for bulk analysis. TCRdb reran clone calling via CATT on the multiplex PCR reads. The sample carries approximately 60,000 delta-chain clones, roughly 1.8% recorded once. Sequencing input: gamma-delta T cells from blood. Source of these receptors: a pool of human donors (malaria-infected and uninfected, not separated).

This clone was observed many times. The CDR3 DNA sequence: TGTGCTCTTGGGGAACAGAAACCCCACATTCCTACCTACCTGGGGGATACTCCCGATAAACTCATCTTT. Translating it yields CALGEQKPHIPTYLGDTPDKLIF. V and J are TRDV1 and TRDJ1, with 11 bases aligning to TRDD3. No J segment appears in TCRdb, so it was assigned here by matching the sequence to germline. Germline CDR1 reads TSWWSYY; CDR2 reads QGS. Germline trimming cut 1 base from V and 3 bases from J; bases unmatched to any gene: 25. The CDR3 has 23 residues.

This clone was picked up a small number of times. TCRdb lists the protein of a much larger clone for this DNA, which differs at residue 11, so this is likely a read error; the protein given here is translated from the DNA itself. The chain employs TRDV1 and TRDJ1; TRDD3 matches 9 bases. TCRdb supplies no J gene; here it was assigned by aligning the nucleotide sequence to germline. CDR3 length: 23 amino acids. The germline gives CDR1 TSWWSYY, CDR2 QGS. With V trimmed by 4 bases and J by 1 base, 28 bases remained unmatched. CDR3 bases: TGTGCTCTTGGGGCGCCCAGTTCCTACCACCGGGGATACGGTGATCATGTCACCGATAAACTCATCTTT. It specifies CALGAPSSYHRGYGDHVTDKLIF.

This clone occurred a few times. TCRdb lists the protein of a much larger clone for this DNA, which differs at residue 23, so this is likely a read error; the protein given here is translated from the DNA itself. The chain links TRDV1 to TRDJ1, with 7 nucleotides matching TRDD3. No J gene was available from TCRdb, and it was assigned here by a germline match of the DNA. The CDR3 consists of 27 residues. The V gene's germline CDR1 is TSWWSYY and CDR2 QGS. CDR3 protein: CALGEPYLPRCYSGICTGDTNTNKLIF. The CDR3 DNA is TGTGCTCTTGGGGAACCTTACCTCCCTCGTTGCTACAGCGGGATCTGTACTGGGGACACTAACACCAATAAACTCATCTTT.

This clone came up many times. The V gene is TRDV1, the J gene TRDJ1; 11 bases align to TRDD3. No J gene is reported in TCRdb; it was inferred here by comparing the DNA with germline. This CDR3 contains 25 residues. CDR1 is TSWWSYY and CDR2 is QGS in the germline V gene. V dropped 5 bases and J dropped 0; count of bases not matched to a gene: 32. The DNA for the CDR3 is TGTGCTCTTGGGCCACGTTTGAGCTATCCCGATAGAGCTGGGGGATACTCATCGTACACCGATAAACTCATCTTT. Protein sequence: CALGPRLSYPDRAGGYSSYTDKLIF.

About this clone: TCRdb's entry gives the protein of a much larger clone, which mismatches this DNA's translation at residue 5, likely from a read error; the protein reported here is translated from the DNA. The V and J genes are TRDV1 and TRDJ1; 10 bases fit TRDD3. The germline V gene encodes CDR1 TSWWSYY and CDR2 QGS. Losses at the gene ends were 5 bases for V and 1 base for J; bases not matched to a gene: 28. The CDR3 is made up of 23 amino acids. CDR3 sequence (DNA): TGTGCTCTTGGGTTCCTACCGGGTCCACGTAAACCCACTGGGGGATTATTCACCGATAAACTCATCTTT. Encoded protein: CALGFLPGPRKPTGGLFTDKLIF.

About this clone itself: TCRdb pairs this DNA with a much larger clone's protein that differs at residue 14, likely a read error; the protein shown was translated from the DNA. The chain links TRDV1 to TRDJ1, with 8 bases aligning to TRDD3. J gave up 7 bases and V 0 bases, and 19 bases lay outside the gene matches. The CDR3 length is 19 residues. Germline V lookup: CDR1 TSWWSYY, CDR2 QGS. The CDR3 bases are TGTGCTCTTGGGGAACTAGTACCTACGGGGGATAAATTAGTACGTAAACTCATCTTT. Its protein is CALGELVPTGDKLVRKLIF.

This clone was counted between two and nine times. This likely reflects a read error, since a far larger clone is one base away. This CDR3 is also generated by other DNA sequences in the sample. The CDR3 DNA is TGTGCCTGTGACACCGTGGGGGAGCCTCTGACAGCACAACTCTTCTTT. Translation gives CACDTVGEPLTAQLFF. V usage is TRDV2 and J usage is TRDJ2; the match to TRDD3 covers 7 bases. The CDR3 is made up of 16 amino acids. Germline V gene lookup returns CDR1 GEAIGNYY and CDR2 EKD. V was clipped by 0 bases and J by 3 bases; unmatched bases: 6.

This clone was observed many times. The protein recorded in TCRdb matches a much larger clone and deviates from this DNA's translation at residue 10, suggesting a read error; the protein here is obtained by translating the DNA. The rearrangement joins TRDV1 to TRDJ1; maybe TRDD3 (6 bases). This CDR3 spans 12 amino acids. The germline V gene has CDR1 TSWWSYY and CDR2 QGS. The CDR3 DNA is TGTGCTCTTTTTTCCTCCCGGGATAAACCCATCTTT. It codes for CALFSSRDKPIF.

This clone qualifies as medium-sized (0.01 to 0.1%). Other nucleotide sequences in the sample specify the same CDR3. CDR3 in DNA: TGTGCTCTTAAATTCTACCGAACGGTACTGGGGGCCCGCACGGATAAACTCATCTTT. This encodes CALKFYRTVLGARTDKLIF. The chain uses TRDV1 and TRDJ1; 8 bases align to TRDD3. CDR3 length: 19 residues. J gave up 5 bases and V 8 bases, and 25 bases lay outside the gene matches. Germline CDR1 is TSWWSYY and CDR2 is QGS.

This clone occurred a few times. The protein given by TCRdb reflects a much larger clone and differs at residue 18 from this DNA's translation, likely from a read error; the protein shown is the DNA's translation. The same CDR3 is also encoded by other DNA sequences in this sample. The chain carries TRDV1 and TRDJ1; TRDD3 agrees at 10 bases. The CDR3 length is 26 residues. The V gene's germline CDR1 is TSWWSYY and CDR2 QGS. The CDR3 protein is CALGELGVKGFSTGGFSPLYTDKLIF. The DNA of the CDR3 is TGTGCTCTTGGGGAACTAGGAGTCAAAGGCTTTTCGACTGGGGGATTCTCACCCCTGTACACCGATAAGCTCATCTTT.